The 4 T cell receptor beta chains reported below all come from one sample, sequenced in a study of shared clonotypes between healthy human individuals. Only in-frame clones appear in the TCRdb table, and some are missing; sequencing was by immunoSEQ multiplex PCR. The sample gives 850,000 to 1,200,000 clones, under 80% of which show up once; 1.4% is in the top ten. What was sequenced was memory CD4+ T cells sorted from blood. Indicated subset: CD45RA-negative fraction. The receptors originated from a man aged 18 to 35 in good health.

This chain connects TRBV4-1 to TRBJ2-7; D remains ambiguous. This CDR3 has 12 amino acids. Germline loops: CDR1 MGHRA, CDR2 YSYEKL. V lost 0 bases and J lost 8, with 8 bases in between. The CDR3, as DNA: TGCGCCAGCAGCCAAGATGCCCAACAGCAGTACTTC. Protein product: CASSQDAQQQYF.

A note on this clone: One end of the junction fails to match germline, which may point to a read error. The chain employs TRBV7-7 and TRBJ2-1; 8 nucleotides agree with TRBD2. This CDR3 has 16 residues. Germline CDR1 is SSHAT and CDR2 is FNYEAQ (reference sequence). Written as DNA, the CDR3 is TGTGCTAGCAGCCCAAACCTGGGCGGGAGGAACAATGAGCAGTTCTTC. Translating it yields CASSPNLGGRNNEQFF.

This chain joins TRBV4-2 and TRBJ1-5; 7 bases are a match to TRBD1. The germline V gene has CDR1 LGHNA and CDR2 YNFKEQ. CDR3 length: 16 amino acids. The J segment lost 6 bases and the V segment lost 0 bases, leaving 8 bases of the junction unmatched. The CDR3 protein is CASSQDREQGSQPQHF. The DNA of the CDR3 is TGTGCCAGCAGCCAAGACAGGGAACAGGGGAGTCAGCCCCAGCATTTT.

This clone was counted only a few times. The rearrangement links TRBV30 to TRBJ1-2, with D unresolved. CDR3 length: 12 residues. Germline values: CDR1 GTSNPN, CDR2 SVGIG (reference sequence). The V gene lost 7 bases and the J gene lost 8 bases, with 17 bases spanning the gap. The CDR3 region has the DNA TGTGCCTCCACCCCCGCCCGGACCGGCTACACCTTC. Amino acids: CASTPARTGYTF. The full variable domain, completed using reference TRBV30 and TRBJ1-2, is SQTIHQWPATLVQPVGSPLSLECTVEGTSNPNLYWYRQAAGRGLQLLFYSVGIGQISSEVPQNLSASRPQDRQFILSSKKLLLSDSGFYLCASTPARTGYTFGSGTRLTVV.